This TCR beta chain was recorded in a study of T cell repertoires in cytomegalovirus infection. About the research overall: CMV epitopes used comprised recently identified HLA-C-restricted ones and well-studied HLA-B-restricted ones. Evidence of both CMV infection and a matching HLA type came from public TCR beta signatures.

CDR1 and CDR2 (germline): LNHDA, SQIVND (reference sequence). This CDR3 is built from 12 residues. V lost 3 bases to trimming and J lost 10 bases, with 12 bases between them. TCRdb ran MiXCR on the reads and lists one entry per CDR3 protein. The repertoire includes some 920,000 distinct CDR3 sequences, approximately 31% of them detected once, and around 15% sits in the top ten. General observations from the study: Summed public TCR beta family frequency identified CMV carriers bearing the relevant HLA. In two of eight donors, the top clonotype was HLA-C-restricted CMV-specific.

Notes on this clonotype: The antigen remains undetermined.

The receptor comes from a human donor in good health (CMV status not recorded). Some clones in this sample may be carry-over from other donors' samples. The specimen was cultured CD8+ T cells from PBMCs, collected from culture after CMV antigen stimulation. The chain links TRBV19 to TRBJ1-1; D remains unclear. This CDR3 is CASSIGPVLAFF. Written as DNA, the CDR3 is TGTGCCAGTAGTATCGGACCGGTTTTAGCTTTCTTT.